This T cell receptor (beta chain) emerged from a study of T cells after posttransplantation cyclophosphamide. This clone was detected only once. As yet, its antigen is unknown. Germline loops: CDR1 MNHEY, CDR2 SMNVEV (reference sequence). The CDR3 extends over 13 amino acids. The germline V and J ends were trimmed by 2 bases and 4 bases, with 6 bases remaining between them. Some clones are missing from TCRdb's copy, which holds only in-frame ones; the method was immunoSEQ multiplex PCR. Altogether around 15,000 clones are present, roughly 80% being singletons, with the ten largest covering approximately 3%. Sampled 1 year posttransplant, controls received myeloablative marrow transplants, methotrexate and a calcineurin inhibitor. Overall study results and limits: Tissue-infiltrating T cells from skin or gut overlapped little with blood T cells. After PTCy, TRB diversity resembled that of CNI/methotrexate controls.

The J gene is TRBJ1-5, the V gene TRBV27; D not resolved. This TCR was sampled from a male patient between 25 and 39 years old who received an allogeneic stem cell transplant from an unrelated donor, was CMV-positive, and had acute and chronic GVHD. Some T cells may have come from the graft donor. The source was PBMCs, collected roughly 460 days after allogeneic stem cell transplant with calcineurin inhibitor and methotrexate. CDR3 DNA sequence: TGTGCCAGCAGTTTACAGGCGAATCAGCCCCAGCATTTT. This codes for CASSLQANQPQHF.